This entry lists 10 T cell receptor beta chains sequenced from one sample in a study of cytomegalovirus exposure and HLA in healthy donors. The PCR employed 60 Vbeta primers together with 13 Jbeta primers. TCRdb keeps only in-frame clones here, not all; method: immunoSEQ multiplex PCR. The data contain about 170,000 clones, around 62% of them singletons. The sample comprised PBMCs. Receptors were obtained from a man in his forties in good health and CMV-seronegative.

This clone has more than one count but fewer than ten. The J gene is TRBJ2-2, the V gene TRBV29-1; 10 bases line up with TRBD1. The V gene end was trimmed by 7 bases and the J gene end by 5 bases; junction bases not matched to a gene: 1. Germline values: CDR1 SQVTM, CDR2 ANQGSEA. This CDR3 has 12 amino acids. Here the CDR3 reads CSGTGGTGELFF. The CDR3 DNA reads as TGCAGCGGGACAGGGGGTACCGGGGAGCTGTTTTTT.

The chain combines TRBV7-9 with TRBJ1-1; no definite D call. Trimming cost V 2 bases and J 1 base, with 11 bases left between them. The CDR3 spans 15 residues. The V gene's germline CDR1 is SEHNR and CDR2 FQNEAQ (reference sequence). The CDR3 loop reads CASSLSESRNTEAFF. CDR3 DNA: TGTGCCAGCAGCTTATCCGAGAGTAGGAACACTGAAGCTTTCTTT.

The J gene is TRBJ1-1, the V gene TRBV14; D is possibly TRBD1 (6 bases). This CDR3 has 15 amino acids. Looked up from germline, CDR1 is SGHDN and CDR2 is FVKESK. Trimming removed 4 bases from V and 4 bases from J, with 16 bases in between. The CDR3 coding sequence is TGTGCCAGCAGCCCCCAGACAGGAAAGCCCACTGAAGCTTTCTTT. Translated, it gives CASSPQTGKPTEAFF.

This sequence joins TRBV7-6 and TRBJ2-1; no firm D call. V lost 1 base to trimming and J lost 8 bases, with 9 bases between them. The CDR3 consists of 13 residues. Germline V gene sequence: CDR1 SGHVS, CDR2 FNYEAQ. In DNA form, the CDR3 reads TGTGCCAGCAGCTTAGTCGGTAGCCATGAGCAGTTCTTC. Translation gives CASSLVGSHEQFF.

This clone was seen a handful of times. The gene calls are TRBV30 and TRBJ1-6; 10 nucleotides agree with TRBD1. J was trimmed by 7 bases and V by 2 bases; bases with no gene match: 5. Germline CDR1 reads GTSNPN; CDR2 reads SVGIG (reference sequence). This CDR3 has 15 residues. CDR3 bases: TGTGCCTGGAGTACCTCGGGACAGGGGAATTCACCCCTCCACTTT. This encodes CAWSTSGQGNSPLHF.

The CDR3 reads CASSLNGGATGELFF. The CDR3 nucleotides are TGTGCCAGCAGCTTAAACGGGGGGGCGACCGGGGAGCTGTTTTTT. This chain uses TRBV7-2 with TRBJ2-2; the match to TRBD2 covers 8 bases. The germline V gene encodes CDR1 SGHTA and CDR2 FQGNSA. The CDR3 length is 15 residues. V lost 2 bases to trimming and J lost 5 bases; unmatched junction nucleotides: 4.

V is TRBV5-1 and J is TRBJ2-3, with D uncertain. The germline V gene has CDR1 SGHRS and CDR2 YFSETQ. Trimming shortened V by 0 bases and J by 2 bases, and 10 bases separated the two germline ends. CDR3 size: 15 residues. CDR3 loop: CASSLGQINTDTQYF. CDR3 bases: TGCGCCAGCAGCTTGGGGCAGATAAACACAGATACGCAGTATTTT.

This clone was observed once. The V gene is TRBV30, the J gene TRBJ2-1; TRBD2 matches 12 bases. V lost 3 bases and J lost 5; bases outside the gene matches: 2. This CDR3 is built from 14 residues. The V gene's germline CDR1 is GTSNPN and CDR2 SVGIG (reference sequence). CDR3 sequence (DNA): TGTGCCTGGAGGACTAGCGGGAGCGACAATGAGCAGTTCTTC. Encoded protein: CAWRTSGSDNEQFF.

The gene calls are TRBV10-3 and TRBJ2-3; a possible D gene is TRBD2 (6 bases). This CDR3 is built from 14 residues. Per germline, CDR1 ENHRY and CDR2 SYGVKD. V was pared by 10 bases and J by 7 bases, with 21 bases between. CDR3 loop: CATQTGTPLNTQYF. In nucleotides, the CDR3 is TGTGCCACCCAAACGGGGACTCCTTTGAATACGCAGTATTTT.

The J gene is TRBJ2-3, the V gene TRBV15, with TRBD2 identical over 8 bases. Trimming cost V 5 bases and J 5 bases; bases outside gene matches: 12. Germline CDR1 LNHNV, CDR2 YYDKDF (reference sequence). The CDR3 has 16 amino acids. The CDR3 protein is CATSFPDWGLVDTQYF. As DNA, the CDR3 is TGTGCCACCAGCTTCCCAGATTGGGGACTAGTAGATACGCAGTATTTT.